This T cell receptor beta chain was sequenced for a study of T-cell reconstitution after alpha-beta-depleted transplantation in children. Study-wide points: T cells produced anew were the main source of T-cell counts and diversity one year after transplant. Roughly two months post-transplant, alpha-beta T cells reportedly originated from several hundred graft clones that had expanded. The origin of high day-60 TCRbeta diversity in some patients lay in surviving recipient T cells and thymic progenitors.

Unique molecular identifiers were built into the TCRbeta library. TCRdb used MiXCR to reprocess the PCR reads, holding one entry per CDR3 protein. The table has approximately 210,000 distinct CDR3 sequences, about 15% seen once. Turning to this clonotype: Its antigen remains unidentified.

The source is a male patient between 2 and 9 years old who had a stem cell transplant for acute lymphoblastic leukemia, so the T cells may come from the graft donor. The material sequenced was PBMCs, mostly from graft donor cells, taken 360 days after TCRalphabeta/CD19-depleted stem cell transplant.

The chain's CDR3 is CASSQGGGDRATYEQYF. The CDR3, as DNA: TGTGCCAGCAGCCAAGGGGGAGGAGACAGGGCAACCTACGAGCAGTACTTC. J is TRBJ2-7 and V is TRBV4-2; D is possibly TRBD1 (7 bases). V was shortened by 1 base and J by 2 bases, with 18 bases between the two germline ends. Germline CDR1 is LGHNA and CDR2 is YNFKEQ. CDR3 size: 17 residues.